These T cell receptor beta chains were read from a single sample in a study of blood T cell repertoires in COVID-19. Produced via immunoSEQ multiplex PCR; TCRdb's table is partial and in-frame only. The sample has about 160,000 clones; over 70% are singletons. What was sequenced was PBMCs or T cells enriched from blood (not recorded which). The receptor set was obtained from a woman in her thirties or forties with acute COVID-19. CDR3s include the opening cysteine and the closing phenylalanine or tryptophan. The D gene is left open where the match is weak. Size values are once, few and many counts, or a class for expanded clones, and some rows have none.

abundance | j_gene | v_gene | d_gene | CDR3aa | CDR3nt
once | TRBJ2-3 | TRBV7-2 | TRBD2 | CASSLVGTSVADTQYF | TGTGCCAGCAGCTTAGTTGGGACTAGCGTGGCAGATACGCAGTATTTT
. | TRBJ1-2 | TRBV6-5 | . | CASSYEGQRNYGYTF | TGTGCCAGCAGTTACGAAGGACAGAGGAACTATGGCTACACCTTC
. | TRBJ2-1 | TRBV5-1 | . | CASSAQGGGSNEQFF | TGCGCCAGCAGCGCACAGGGTGGTGGGAGCAATGAGCAGTTCTTC
. | TRBJ1-5 | TRBV30 | . | CARDSNQPQHF | TGTGCCCGGGACTCCAATCAGCCCCAGCATTTT
. | TRBJ2-3 | TRBV18 | TRBD2 | CASSHAGLAGVNTQYF | TGTGCCAGCTCACACGCGGGACTAGCGGGAGTAAATACGCAGTATTTT
. | TRBJ1-4 | TRBV6-6 | . | CASNARDVGKLFF | TGTGCCAGCAACGCCAGGGATGTCGGAAAACTGTTTTTT
. | TRBJ2-3 | TRBV7-3 | TRBD2 | CASSPGTSGRADTQYF | TGTGCCAGCAGCCCTGGAACTAGCGGGAGGGCAGATACGCAGTATTTT
once | TRBJ2-5 | TRBV21-1 | . | CASSTTLPRGVQETQYF | TGTGCCAGCAGCACCACCCTGCCTCGGGGAGTCCAAGAGACCCAGTACTTC
. | TRBJ2-6 | TRBV2 | TRBD2 | CASTQRLAGAGGANVLTF | TGTGCCAGCACACAGAGGCTAGCGGGAGCGGGCGGGGCCAACGTCCTGACTTTC
. | TRBJ2-3 | TRBV21-1 | . | CASSKARLAVRTDTQYF | TGTGCCAGCAGCAAAGCGCGCCTAGCAGTACGCACAGATACGCAGTATTTT
. | TRBJ2-7 | TRBV7-8 | . | CASSLARQLVGHEQYF | TGTGCCAGCAGCTTAGCGCGGCAGTTGGTGGGTCACGAGCAGTACTTC
few | TRBJ2-1 | TRBV10-1 | . | CASSVGRVANEQFF | TGCGCCAGCAGTGTGGGCAGGGTCGCTAATGAGCAGTTCTTC
few | TRBJ1-1 | TRBV12-5 | TRBD1 | CASGSNDRGEGEAFF | TGTGCTAGTGGTTCAAATGACAGGGGGGAGGGTGAAGCTTTCTTT
. | TRBJ1-5 | TRBV16 | . | CASSQGENQPQHF | TGTGCCAGCAGCCAGGGAGAAAATCAGCCCCAGCATTTT
. | TRBJ2-4 | TRBV2 | . | CASSRGGTAKNIQYF | TGTGCCAGCAGTCGCGGGGGCACGGCCAAAAACATTCAGTACTTC
. | TRBJ2-1 | TRBV7-9 | TRBD2 | CASSYIGGDEQFF | TGTGCCAGCAGCTACATCGGGGGGGATGAGCAGTTCTTC
. | TRBJ2-3 | TRBV7-2 | TRBD2 | CASSSRWAAGEGDTQYF | TGTGCCAGCAGCTCCAGGTGGGCTGCGGGAGAAGGAGATACGCAGTATTTT
. | TRBJ2-7 | TRBV10-1 | TRBD2 | CASSPSGILTYEQYF | TGCGCCAGCAGTCCTAGCGGGATACTCACCTACGAGCAGTACTTC
. | TRBJ1-2 | TRBV7-6 | . | CASSLEGVGYTF | TGTGCCAGCAGCTTAGAAGGGGTTGGCTACACCTTC
. | TRBJ1-5 | TRBV2 | . | CASRSNEGNQPQHF | TGTGCCAGCAGATCAAATGAGGGCAATCAGCCCCAGCATTTT
. | TRBJ2-1 | TRBV7-9 | . | CASSFRDSNNEQFF | TGTGCCAGCAGCTTTCGGGACTCCAACAATGAGCAGTTCTTC
. | TRBJ2-1 | TRBV10-3 | . | CAISERGNHNEQFF | TGTGCCATCAGTGAGCGGGGGAATCACAATGAGCAGTTCTTC
. | TRBJ1-2 | TRBV10-2 | . | CASKEAGGYTF | TGCGCCAGCAAGGAGGCTGGTGGCTACACCTTC
. | TRBJ2-7 | TRBV2 | TRBD1 | CASSGQGGDEQYF | TGTGCCAGCAGTGGACAGGGGGGTGACGAGCAGTACTTC
. | TRBJ2-2 | TRBV7-3 | TRBD1 | CASSQTGGGTGELFF | TGTGCCAGCAGCCAGACAGGGGGAGGCACCGGGGAGCTGTTTTTT
. | TRBJ2-3 | TRBV10-3 | TRBD2 | CAIRAGTSHTDTQYF | TGTGCCATCAGGGCCGGGACTAGCCACACAGATACGCAGTATTTT
. | TRBJ1-2 | TRBV18 | . | CASSPSPGGGYGYTF | TGTGCCAGCTCACCATCTCCGGGAGGTGGCTATGGCTACACCTTC
few | TRBJ1-2 | TRBV30 | . | CAWSARGIGYGYTF | TGTGCCTGGAGTGCCAGGGGAATCGGCTATGGCTACACCTTC